This TCR beta chain was recorded in a study of spatial heterogeneity in lung cancer. Whole-study findings and limits: The appearance of ubiquitous expanded tumor TCRs in blood was greater at resection than follow-up.

The time point was: sample taken at primary tumor resection. Without sorting, whole RNA was sequenced from tumor, nontumor lung or frozen PBMC. The donors comprised 60 to 85 untreated early-stage non-small cell lung cancer patients. There are 13 residues in the CDR3. Germline loops: CDR1 SGHTA, CDR2 FQGNSA. The V gene end was trimmed by 4 bases and the J gene end by 13 bases; junction bases not matched to a gene: 6. The library protocol tagged each TCR cDNA with a unique molecular identifier. TCRdb passed the 5' RACE reads through MiXCR, listing each CDR3 protein once. The sample includes tens of thousands of distinct CDR3 sequences, about 12% of them seen just once. This clonotype was seen only a few times. The antigen remains unidentified.

The gene calls are TRBV7-2 and TRBJ2-6; 8 positions agree with TRBD1. Sequenced here: PBMCs, sampled at surgery. The TCR sequence derives from a male donor with early-stage non-small cell lung cancer. CDR3 sequence reads: CASSSLQGAVLTF. The CDR3, as DNA: TGTGCCAGCAGCTCCCTTCAGGGGGCAGTCCTGACTTTC.